One T cell receptor beta chain is described in this entry. This specimen comes from a study of blood T cell repertoires in COVID-19. Study context: Material from acute and convalescent COVID-19 was sourced from the United States, Italy and Spain. Sample material is recorded as cDNA or gDNA derived from T cells, B-cell-depleted T cells, or PBMCs.

Trimming stripped 5 bases from V and 4 bases from J, with 12 bases between. CDR1 is LNHDA and CDR2 is SQIVND in the germline V gene (reference sequence). The CDR3 is made up of 14 amino acids. Original data processing: It was from reference gene primer amplification that nucleated cell counts were estimated. TCRdb's table, derived via immunoSEQ multiplex PCR, lists solely in-frame clones and lacks some. V, J and clone size derive from that table, while D and trimming were established from the DNA sequence. Of around 65,000 clones in the sample, approximately 79% were seen once. Sequenced sample: peripheral blood. The sequence was obtained from a woman at least 80 years old with active or convalescent COVID-19. V is TRBV19 and J is TRBJ1-3; the D is unclear. CDR3 sequence: CASSPRAGGNTIYF. The CDR3 nucleotides are TGTGCCAGTAGTCCCCGGGCGGGAGGAAACACCATATATTTT.